One and the same sample provided the 30 T cell receptor beta chains below, sequenced in a study of CD4 T cells in relation to SARS-CoV-2 and coronaviruses. The unexposed donors gave CD4+ T cells in about 2010-2019, prior to COVID-19. Isolation of CD4+ T cells took place after around eleven days in culture. TCRdb keeps only in-frame clones here, not all; method: immunoSEQ multiplex PCR. Among roughly 19,000 clones listed, 76% were seen once. What these receptors recognize is not known. Material for sequencing was CD4+ T cells from PBMCs, cultured in vitro. The receptors stem from a human donor in good health.

The chain is built from TRBV5-1 and TRBJ1-4; D gene unclear. Looked up from germline, CDR1 is SGHRS and CDR2 is YFSETQ. This CDR3 is 16 amino acids long. V was shortened by 0 bases and J by 8 bases, with 17 bases between the two germline ends. The CDR3 DNA is TGCGCCAGCAGCTTGGCACCTACGACAAATAGGGAAAAACTGTTTTTT. Translated: CASSLAPTTNREKLFF. Full variable domain (outside the CDR3, taken from reference TRBV5-1 and TRBJ1-4): KAGVTQTPRYLIKTRGQQVTLSCSPISGHRSVSWYQQTPGQGLQFLFEYFSETQRNKGNFPGRFSGRQFSNSRSEMNVSTLELGDSALYLCASSLAPTTNREKLFFGSGTQLSVL.

The V gene is TRBV28, the J gene TRBJ2-1; 12 bases are shared with TRBD2. The V gene's germline CDR1 is MDHEN and CDR2 SYDVKM. This CDR3 is built from 17 residues. Unmatched junction bases numbered 8, after V lost 4 bases and J lost 4 bases. The CDR3, as DNA: TGTGCCAGCAGTTCCGGACTAGCGGGATGGGAATACAATGAGCAGTTCTTC. Translated, it gives CASSSGLAGWEYNEQFF. Drawing the rest from reference TRBV28 and TRBJ2-1, the complete variable domain is DVKVTQSSRYLVKRTGEKVFLECVQDMDHENMFWYRQDPGLGLRLIYFSYDVKMKEKGDIPEGYSVSREKKERFSLILESASTNQTSMYLCASSSGLAGWEYNEQFFGPGTRLTVL.

The chain links TRBV6-5 to TRBJ1-5; D remains ambiguous. The germline gives CDR1 MNHEY, CDR2 SVGAGI. This CDR3 region has 13 residues. The ends were cut back, 4 bases at V and 10 bases at J, with 14 bases in the middle. CDR3 DNA sequence: TGTGCCAGCAGTTCGATCGGCCGTACCCCCCAGCATTTT. It codes for CASSSIGRTPQHF.

The chain links TRBV6-4 to TRBJ2-1; 9 nucleotides line up with TRBD1. The CDR3 extends over 15 amino acids. CDR1 and CDR2 from the germline V gene are MRHNA and SNTAGT. Unmatched junction bases numbered 6, after V lost 5 bases and J lost 4 bases. CDR3 residues: CASSPGTGSYNEQFF. CDR3 nucleotides: TGTGCCAGCAGTCCCGGGACAGGGAGTTACAATGAGCAGTTCTTC.

The V call is TRBV29-1, the J call TRBJ2-2; 8 nucleotides match TRBD1. CDR1 is SQVTM, CDR2 ANQGSEA, per germline. With V trimmed by 5 bases and J by 4 bases, 6 bases remained unmatched. The CDR3 has 14 amino acids. Here the CDR3 DNA reads TGCAGCGTTCGGGGACAGGCCGGCACCGGGGAGCTGTTTTTT. This encodes CSVRGQAGTGELFF.

The genes are TRBV3-1 (or the pseudogene TRBV3-2) and TRBJ2-5; D remains unclear. CDR1 is LGHDT, CDR2 YNNKEL, per germline (reference sequence). Trimming shortened V by 3 bases and J by 1 base, and 3 bases separated the two germline ends. This CDR3 has 12 amino acids. The CDR3 nucleotides read TGTGCCAGCAGCCATACCCAAGAGACCCAGTACTTC. Protein: CASSHTQETQYF.

This clone appeared a few times. The chain joins TRBV28 to TRBJ2-2; no clear D gene. V lost 7 bases to trimming and J lost 7 bases, with 13 bases between them. CDR1 is MDHEN, CDR2 SYDVKM, per germline. The CDR3 extends over 13 amino acids. CDR3 coding DNA: TGTGCCAGCACCACCGCAGGCATCGGGGAGCTGTTTTTT. Residues: CASTTAGIGELFF.

The chain has TRBV5-1 and TRBJ1-3, with no clear D. V lost 5 bases and J 3 bases, leaving 12 bases between the germline ends. Germline values: CDR1 SGHRS, CDR2 YFSETQ. The CDR3 has 14 residues. The CDR3: CASRRDDHGNTIYF. CDR3 coding DNA: TGCGCCAGCAGGAGAGACGATCATGGAAACACCATATATTTT.

The chain joins TRBV14 to TRBJ1-1; possible D gene TRBD1, 5 bases. The germline V gene has CDR1 SGHDN and CDR2 FVKESK. This CDR3 has 14 residues. Trimming took 1 base from V and 5 from J, leaving 11 bases between them. The CDR3 is CASSQVPEGTEAFF. CDR3 bases: TGTGCCAGCAGCCAAGTCCCCGAGGGGACTGAAGCTTTCTTT.

This clone was counted a single time. The V call is TRBV5-5, the J call TRBJ2-1, with 8 nucleotides matching TRBD1. V was clipped by 1 base and J by 7 bases; unmatched bases: 13. The V gene's germline CDR1 is SGHKS and CDR2 YYEKEE (reference sequence). The CDR3 spans 17 residues. The CDR3 bases are TGTGCCAGCAGCTTGAATGCGACGAGGGACAGGTCGAATGAGCAGTTCTTC. Its protein product is CASSLNATRDRSNEQFF. Combining the CDR3 with reference TRBV5-5 and TRBJ2-1 gives the whole variable domain DAGVTQSPTHLIKTRGQQVTLRCSPISGHKSVSWYQQVLGQGPQFIFQYYEKEERGRGNFPDRFSARQFPNYSSELNVNALLLGDSALYLCASSLNATRDRSNEQFFGPGTRLTVL.

CDR3 loop: CASTLAANEQFF. CDR3 DNA: TGTGCCAGCACTCTAGCGGCCAATGAGCAGTTCTTC. The gene calls are TRBV12-3 or TRBV12-4 and TRBJ2-1, with TRBD2 matching over 7 bases. CDR3 length equals 12 residues. J was trimmed by 6 bases and V by 7 bases; bases with no gene match: 3.

The chain carries TRBV2 and TRBJ2-1; the D is unclear. Germline values: CDR1 SNHLY, CDR2 FYNNEI. Trimming removed 5 bases from V and 0 bases from J, with 8 bases in between. This CDR3 is 14 amino acids long. CDR3 nucleotide sequence: TGTGCCAGCAGTTACGGCCCCTCCTACAATGAGCAGTTCTTC. Encoded protein: CASSYGPSYNEQFF.

The CDR3 reads CASSLSGTDEQFF. CDR3 coding DNA: TGTGCCAGCAGCTTAAGTGGTACCGATGAGCAGTTCTTC. The gene calls are TRBV7-9 and TRBJ2-1; D unclear. There are 13 residues in the CDR3. Trimming shortened V by 2 bases and J by 8 bases, and 10 bases separated the two germline ends. Germline CDR1 SEHNR, CDR2 FQNEAQ (reference sequence).

The V gene is TRBV5-1, the J gene TRBJ1-2; the D is unclear. CDR1 is SGHRS, CDR2 YFSETQ, per germline. This CDR3 region has 16 residues. With 0 bases removed from V and 8 bases from J, the gap between germline ends came to 20 bases. CDR3 amino acids: CASSLDSPSRGGGYTF. In DNA, the CDR3 is TGCGCCAGCAGCTTGGATTCGCCCTCCCGAGGAGGCGGCTACACCTTC.

The chain couples TRBV6-5 to TRBJ2-3, with 10 bases lining up with TRBD2. This CDR3 has 14 amino acids. V gave up 5 bases and J gave up 6 bases; unmatched junction bases: 5. Germline V gene data show CDR1 as MNHEY and CDR2 as SVGAGI. In DNA form, the CDR3 reads TGTGCCAGCAGTCGGACTAGCGGCTGGGATACGCAGTATTTT. Its translation: CASSRTSGWDTQYF.

This clone was observed a handful of times. V usage is TRBV5-4 and J usage is TRBJ1-6, with 10 bases lining up with TRBD1. V trimming: 4 bases; J trimming: 11 bases; junction bases outside the gene matches: 9. CDR3 length: 15 residues. Germline V lookup: CDR1 SGHNT, CDR2 YYREEE (reference sequence). CDR3 loop: CASSGRQGANAPLHF. In DNA form, the CDR3 reads TGTGCCAGCAGCGGAAGACAGGGGGCTAACGCACCCCTCCACTTT. The full variable domain, in which reference TRBV5-4 and TRBJ1-6 provide the parts outside the CDR3, is ETGVTQSPTHLIKTRGQQVTLRCSSQSGHNTVSWYQQALGQGPQFIFQYYREEENGRGNFPPRFSGLQFPNYSSELNVNALELDDSALYLCASSGRQGANAPLHFGNGTRLTVT.

The J gene is TRBJ2-3, the V gene TRBV5-1, with D possibly TRBD2 on 6 matching bases. Deletions cut 3 bases from V and 2 bases from J, with 13 bases between. The CDR3 sequence is 15 residues long. Germline-derived CDR1 and CDR2 are SGHRS and YFSETQ. The CDR3 protein is CASSSGTPITDTQYF. The CDR3 region has the DNA TGCGCCAGCAGCTCCGGGACTCCAATCACAGATACGCAGTATTTT.

V gene TRBV3-1 (or the pseudogene TRBV3-2) combines with J gene TRBJ1-5; D uncertain. The CDR3 covers 13 residues. Germline V gives CDR1 LGHDT, CDR2 YNNKEL (reference sequence). The V end lost 3 bases, the J end lost 2 bases, and 5 bases lay between the germline ends. CDR3 in DNA: TGTGCCAGCAGCCATGAAGGCAATCAGCCCCAGCATTTT. Its protein product is CASSHEGNQPQHF.

The chain links TRBV24-1 to TRBJ1-5; D possibly corresponds to TRBD1 (5 bases). Germline V gene data show CDR1 as KGHDR and CDR2 as SFDVKD. Trimming removed 3 bases from V and 0 bases from J, with 8 bases in between. The CDR3 has 15 residues. In DNA, the CDR3 is TGTGCCACCAGTGATCAAGACAGTAGCAATCAGCCCCAGCATTTT. Protein: CATSDQDSSNQPQHF.

V gene TRBV19 combines with J gene TRBJ2-5; D is ambiguous. The ends were cut back, 2 bases at V and 0 bases at J, with 10 bases in the middle. This CDR3 has 15 residues. The germline gives CDR1 LNHDA, CDR2 SQIVND (reference sequence). The CDR3 sequence is CASSISKGYQETQYF. The CDR3 DNA reads TGTGCCAGTAGTATAAGTAAGGGATACCAAGAGACCCAGTACTTC.

The chain is built from TRBV18 and TRBJ2-7; TRBD1 aligns across 9 bases. The CDR3 covers 16 residues. Unmatched junction bases numbered 7, after V lost 4 bases and J lost 0 bases. CDR1 KGHSH and CDR2 LQKENI come from the germline V gene. CDR3 sequence reads: CASSRIGTGSSYEQYF. CDR3 DNA sequence: TGTGCCAGCTCACGAATCGGGACAGGGTCCTCCTACGAGCAGTACTTC.

CDR3: CASSLTSRHEQYF. The DNA of the CDR3 is TGTGCCAGCAGCCTGACTAGCCGCCACGAGCAGTACTTC. The chain joins TRBV5-5 to TRBJ2-7; 7 bases agree with TRBD2. The CDR3 length is 13 residues. V lost 4 bases to trimming and J lost 5 bases; unmatched junction nucleotides: 6. The germline V gene has CDR1 SGHKS and CDR2 YYEKEE (reference sequence).

This clone showed up just once. The V call is TRBV6-5, the J call TRBJ2-5; D not certain. This CDR3 has 15 residues. V gave up 5 bases and J gave up 5 bases, with 18 bases separating them. The germline V gene encodes CDR1 MNHEY and CDR2 SVGAGI. The CDR3 sequence is CASSKNVGVGETQYF. The DNA for the CDR3 is TGTGCCAGCAGTAAGAATGTTGGCGTAGGGGAGACCCAGTACTTC.

This chain uses TRBV9 with TRBJ1-1; D call uncertain. Germline loops: CDR1 SGDLS, CDR2 YYNGEE. Trimming took 2 bases from V and 5 from J, leaving 13 bases between them. CDR3 length: 14 amino acids. CDR3 DNA: TGTGCCAGCAGCGTCGAGTGGCGAGGTACTGAAGCTTTCTTT. It translates to CASSVEWRGTEAFF. Combining the CDR3 with reference TRBV9 and TRBJ1-1 gives the whole variable domain DSGVTQTPKHLITATGQRVTLRCSPRSGDLSVYWYQQSLDQGLQFLIQYYNGEERAKGNILERFSAQQFPDLHSELNLSSLELGDSALYFCASSVEWRGTEAFFGQGTRLTVV.

V is TRBV24-1 and J is TRBJ2-3, with 10 bases fitting TRBD2. The V segment lost 3 bases and the J segment 0 bases; nucleotides outside the gene matches: 5. The CDR3 sequence is 17 residues long. Per germline, CDR1 KGHDR and CDR2 SFDVKD. CDR3 protein: CATSDPGTSVSTDTQYF. In nucleotides, the CDR3 is TGTGCCACCAGTGATCCCGGGACTAGCGTTAGCACAGATACGCAGTATTTT.

The rearrangement joins TRBV7-2 to TRBJ2-5, with D maybe TRBD2 (5 bases). Germline assignment: CDR1 SGHTA and CDR2 FQGNSA. V lost 1 base and J lost 9, with 12 bases in between. The CDR3 spans 13 residues. This CDR3 is CASSLDALGAQYF. CDR3 nucleotides: TGTGCCAGCAGCTTAGACGCCCTCGGGGCCCAGTACTTC.

This chain joins TRBV18 and TRBJ2-3, with 10 bases fitting TRBD2. The CDR3 is 17 amino acids. Germline assignment: CDR1 KGHSH and CDR2 LQKENI. Germline trimming cut 3 bases from V and 2 bases from J; bases unmatched to any gene: 8. The CDR3 DNA follows: TGTGCCAGCTCACCCCCTGGACTAGCGGCGAACACAGATACGCAGTATTTT. Protein product: CASSPPGLAANTDTQYF.

This chain uses TRBV7-9 with TRBJ1-3; D gene unclear. Deletions cut 2 bases from V and 0 bases from J, with 17 bases between. The CDR3 extends over 18 amino acids. Germline CDR1 reads SEHNR; CDR2 reads FQNEAQ (reference sequence). CDR3: CASSLSELVRSSGNTIYF. The CDR3, as DNA: TGTGCCAGCAGCTTATCGGAATTGGTGAGGAGCTCTGGAAACACCATATATTTT.

This sequence joins TRBV6-5 and TRBJ1-2; D is perhaps TRBD1 (6 bases). V was cut by 8 bases and J by 4 bases, with 20 bases left in between. Germline V gene data show CDR1 as MNHEY and CDR2 as SVGAGI. This CDR3 has 15 amino acids. CDR3 nucleotides: TGTGCCAGCGAAAAGAACAGGGAGGTTGGCTATGGCTACACCTTC. Protein product: CASEKNREVGYGYTF.

The chain joins TRBV4-2 to TRBJ1-4; no clear D. Trimming took 0 bases from V and 2 from J, leaving 7 bases between them. Germline values: CDR1 LGHNA, CDR2 YNFKEQ. CDR3 length equals 15 residues. In DNA form, the CDR3 reads TGTGCCAGCAGCCAAGACCGCGCTACTAATGAAAAACTGTTTTTT. Residues: CASSQDRATNEKLFF.